This T cell receptor (beta chain) was documented in a study of T cell repertoires in cytomegalovirus infection. Background on the study: Well-studied HLA-B-restricted epitopes and recently identified HLA-C-restricted epitopes of CMV were both used in the study. Indicated by public TCR beta signatures were CMV infection and matching HLA type. Findings of the study overall: Cumulated frequencies of public TCR beta families served to identify carriers of CMV plus the relevant HLA. HLA-C-restricted CMV clonotypes gave the most frequent clonotype in two of eight donors.

TCRdb re-derived calls from the reads in MiXCR, one entry per CDR3 protein. The table has about 920,000 distinct CDR3 sequences, about a third seen once; the top ten hold around an eighth. CDR1 ENHRY and CDR2 SYGVKD come from the germline V gene. V lost 4 bases and J 0 bases, leaving 15 bases between the germline ends. The CDR3 has 16 residues. This clonotype has a single count. Its antigen is not known. V is TRBV10-3 and J is TRBJ1-1; unclear D gene. The source of this sequence is a human donor in good health (CMV status not recorded). Some clones in this sample may be carry-over from other donors' samples. The sample in question was cultured CD8+ T cells from PBMCs, obtained from culture after CMV antigen stimulation. CDR3 nucleotides: TGTGCCATCAGTGGTTCGGAGGGATCTATGAACACTGAAGCTTTCTTT. This encodes CAISGSEGSMNTEAFF.